This TCR beta chain was sequenced in a study of blood T cell repertoires in COVID-19. The germline V gene encodes CDR1 MGHDK and CDR2 SYGVNS. CDR3 size: 16 residues. J was trimmed by 3 bases and V by 2 bases; bases with no gene match: 8. Method: immunoSEQ multiplex PCR; TCRdb's copy keeps in-frame clones and lacks some. The data show over 250,000 clones, 88% seen once. The origin of this receptor is a woman aged 30 to 39 who had recovered from COVID-19. Sequencing was carried out using PBMCs or T cells enriched from blood (not recorded which). The chain combines TRBV25-1 with TRBJ2-7, with TRBD2 identical over 9 bases. CDR3 nucleotide sequence: TGTGCCAGCAGTGAAAGTAGGCTAGCGGGGAACTACGAGCAGTACTTC. It translates to CASSESRLAGNYEQYF.